This passage covers 25 T cell receptor beta chains from one sample sequenced in a study of Ad26.COV2.S vaccination and SARS-CoV-2 variants. Regarding treatment: approximately 18 received Ad26.COV2.S at low or high dose, single or two shots; about five received placebo; per-sample allocation not given. Collection of samples fell on day 63 after the first vaccine or placebo injection. Some clones are missing from TCRdb's copy, which holds only in-frame ones; the method was immunoSEQ multiplex PCR. The sample holds around 300,000 clones, around 89% seen once. The input for sequencing was peripheral blood, taken in a trial of Ad26.COV2.S vaccine versus placebo. The source of these receptors is a person aged 18-65 years who received the Ad26.COV2.S COVID-19 vaccine or a placebo.

The chain employs TRBV29-1 and TRBJ1-1, with a tentative D call TRBD1 (6 bases). The CDR3 runs 12 residues. Trimming pared 5 bases from V and 5 bases from J, leaving 12 bases between. CDR1 is SQVTM, CDR2 ANQGSEA, per germline. The CDR3 protein is CSVYTGRTEAFF. CDR3 DNA: TGCAGCGTTTATACAGGGCGTACTGAAGCTTTCTTT.

The genes are TRBV28 and TRBJ1-3; D gene ambiguous. Deletions cut 3 bases from V and 2 bases from J, with 8 bases between. This CDR3 is 14 amino acids long. The germline CDR1 and CDR2 sequences are MDHEN and SYDVKM. Here the CDR3 DNA reads TGTGCCAGCAGTTTCCCTGCCGCTGGAAACACCATATATTTT. Its translation: CASSFPAAGNTIYF.

The CDR3 DNA reads as TGTGCCAGCACCGCTCAAAGACAGGGAAGGGACGAGCAGTACTTC. As protein: CASTAQRQGRDEQYF. The chain employs TRBV6-5 and TRBJ2-7; TRBD1 matches at 7 bases. The V and J ends lost 7 bases and 5 bases, in that order; junction bases with no gene match: 14. There are 15 residues in the CDR3. Germline values: CDR1 MNHEY, CDR2 SVGAGI.

This clone was counted only a few times. The chain employs TRBV2 and TRBJ1-5, with TRBD1 identical over 7 bases. Per germline, CDR1 SNHLY and CDR2 FYNNEI. V lost 8 bases and J lost 1; bases outside the gene matches: 2. CDR3 length: 13 residues. In DNA, the CDR3 is TGTGCCAGCGGGACAGAGAGCAATCAGCCCCAGCATTTT. This codes for CASGTESNQPQHF.

This clone has only one observation. The chain couples TRBV6-5 to TRBJ1-1, with D possibly TRBD1 on 5 matching bases. Germline-derived CDR1 and CDR2 are MNHEY and SVGAGI. The V and J ends lost 5 bases and 4 bases respectively, with 14 bases between them. The CDR3 sequence is 14 residues long. CDR3 nucleotide sequence: TGTGCCAGCAGTAGGAGGGGAGTGAGCACTGAAGCTTTCTTT. Residues: CASSRRGVSTEAFF.

This sequence joins TRBV7-2 and TRBJ2-6; D is undetermined. Germline V gives CDR1 SGHTA, CDR2 FQGNSA. The V end was cut by 5 bases, the J end by 0 bases, with 8 bases between. The CDR3 sequence is 15 residues long. The CDR3 region is CASSPPSSGANVLTF. The CDR3 bases are TGTGCCAGCAGCCCTCCCAGCTCTGGGGCCAACGTCCTGACTTTC.

J is TRBJ1-1 and V is TRBV27, with a weak D call TRBD1 (5 bases). The CDR3 totals 17 residues. With 1 base removed from V and 1 base from J, the gap between germline ends came to 16 bases. Per germline, CDR1 MNHEY and CDR2 SMNVEV (reference sequence). The CDR3 coding sequence is TGTGCCAGCAGTTTATTGTACCACCCTCAGGGGAACACTGAAGCTTTCTTT. It encodes CASSLLYHPQGNTEAFF.

The J gene is TRBJ2-2, the V gene TRBV18; D is ambiguous. CDR1 is KGHSH, CDR2 LQKENI, per germline. This CDR3 contains 15 residues. V lost 3 bases and J 1 base, leaving 9 bases between the germline ends. The CDR3 sequence is CASSPRTENTGELFF. CDR3 DNA: TGTGCCAGCTCACCGCGGACGGAGAACACCGGGGAGCTGTTTTTT. Complete variable domain (other parts from reference TRBV18 and TRBJ2-2): NAGVMQNPRHLVRRRGQEARLRCSPMKGHSHVYWYRQLPEEGLKFMVYLQKENIIDESGMPKERFSAEFPKEGPSILRIQQVVRGDSAAYFCASSPRTENTGELFFGEGSRLTVL.

The rearrangement uses TRBV18 and TRBJ1-6; TRBD1 matches at 8 bases. Per the germline V gene, CDR1 is KGHSH and CDR2 is LQKENI. After removal of 7 bases from V and 7 bases from J, the junction contained 3 bases not matched to a gene. The CDR3 has 13 residues. CDR3 in amino acids: CASLQGVNSPLHF. The CDR3 DNA follows: TGTGCCAGCTTACAGGGGGTGAATTCACCCCTCCACTTT.

The chain carries TRBV6-1 and TRBJ1-5; weak D call: TRBD1 (6 bases). Trimming pared 3 bases from V and 11 bases from J, leaving 20 bases between. This CDR3 has 15 amino acids. The V gene's germline CDR1 is MNHNS and CDR2 SASEGT. The CDR3 here is CASSEPGIWSGAQHF. The CDR3 DNA follows: TGTGCCAGCAGTGAGCCAGGCATCTGGTCAGGGGCCCAGCATTTT.

This clone showed up just once. The chain joins TRBV7-8 to TRBJ2-7; TRBD1 matches at 9 bases. Germline V gives CDR1 SGHVS, CDR2 FQNEAQ. This CDR3 has 14 residues. V was clipped by 5 bases and J by 1 base; unmatched bases: 3. This CDR3 reads CASSVGTGSYEQYF. CDR3 in DNA: TGTGCCAGCAGCGTCGGGACAGGGTCCTACGAGCAGTACTTC.

This clone has a single count. The rearrangement joins TRBV30 to TRBJ1-5; D unclear. Between the trimmed V and J ends, which lost 2 bases and 4 bases, there was a span of 12 bases. CDR3 length: 14 amino acids. The germline gives CDR1 GTSNPN, CDR2 SVGIG (reference sequence). The CDR3, as DNA: TGTGCCTGGAGTCAGACCTTTAGGAATCAGCCCCAGCATTTT. This encodes CAWSQTFRNQPQHF.

This chain uses TRBV25-1 with TRBJ1-6; D is ambiguous. Germline V gives CDR1 MGHDK, CDR2 SYGVNS. Trimming cost V 5 bases and J 5 bases, with 10 bases left between them. CDR3 length: 14 residues. The CDR3 loop reads CASSSDLDNSPLHF. As DNA, the CDR3 is TGTGCCAGCAGTTCTGACCTGGATAATTCACCCCTCCACTTT.

J is TRBJ2-5 and V is TRBV6-2 or TRBV6-3; tentatively, D is TRBD1 (5 bases). V lost 0 bases, J lost 1 base, and 12 bases lay in between. Per the germline V gene, CDR1 is MNHEY and CDR2 is SVGEGT. CDR3 size: 16 residues. CDR3 DNA sequence: TGTGCCAGCAGTTACTCGGTCAGGGTGAGCCAAGAGACCCAGTACTTC. Its protein is CASSYSVRVSQETQYF.

This clone was found once. V usage is TRBV19 and J usage is TRBJ2-7, with 9 bases lining up with TRBD1. The CDR3 loop spans 15 amino acids. V lost 3 bases, J lost 2 bases, and 5 bases stayed unmatched. Germline CDR1 LNHDA, CDR2 SQIVND (reference sequence). CDR3 amino acids: CASSIAGTGTYEQYF. CDR3 DNA sequence: TGTGCCAGTAGTATTGCCGGGACAGGGACCTACGAGCAGTACTTC.

The chain links TRBV6-5 to TRBJ2-7, with 8 positions matching TRBD2. V lost 7 bases, J lost 2 bases, and 7 bases stayed unmatched. There are 14 residues in the CDR3. The V gene's germline CDR1 is MNHEY and CDR2 SVGAGI. Here the CDR3 reads CASTRLATAYEQYF. CDR3 in DNA: TGTGCCAGCACCCGACTAGCGACCGCCTACGAGCAGTACTTC.

CDR3 residues: CASSLTTGLDSPLHF. CDR3 DNA sequence: TGCGCCAGCAGCCTAACCACAGGGCTGGATTCACCCCTCCACTTT. The V gene is TRBV4-1, the J gene TRBJ1-6, with D perhaps matching TRBD1 (6 bases). The CDR3 totals 15 residues. Trimming stripped 4 bases from V and 8 bases from J, with 15 bases between. In germline, CDR1 is MGHRA, CDR2 YSYEKL.

V and J are TRBV4-2 and TRBJ1-5; a possible D gene is TRBD1 (6 bases). Germline CDR1 reads LGHNA; CDR2 reads YNFKEQ. The ends were cut back, 1 base at V and 6 bases at J, with 19 bases in the middle. The CDR3 consists of 17 residues. The CDR3 DNA follows: TGTGCCAGCAGCCAAGCCCCGTCCGACAGGTCAACTCAGCCCCAGCATTTT. The encoded protein is CASSQAPSDRSTQPQHF.

V is TRBV19 and J is TRBJ1-2; 9 bases map to TRBD1. With V trimmed by 3 bases and J by 8 bases, 4 bases remained unmatched. There are 13 residues in the CDR3. Germline CDR1 reads LNHDA; CDR2 reads SQIVND (reference sequence). The CDR3 DNA reads as TGTGCCAGTAGTATTAGTGGACAGGGGGGCTACACCTTC. It encodes CASSISGQGGYTF.

This clone occurred once. CDR3 region: CASSPRPGETNEKLFF. The CDR3 nucleotides read TGTGCCAGCTCACCCCGCCCGGGCGAGACTAATGAAAAACTGTTTTTT. The chain combines TRBV18 with TRBJ1-4; D not resolved. From germline, CDR1 is KGHSH and CDR2 LQKENI. Trimming removed 3 bases from V and 2 bases from J, with 13 bases in between. The CDR3 is made up of 16 amino acids.

The chain has TRBV28 and TRBJ1-1; D unresolved. The germline gives CDR1 MDHEN, CDR2 SYDVKM. Trimming cost V 7 bases and J 7 bases, with 10 bases left between them. The CDR3 is 11 amino acids. CDR3 amino acids: CASKRPYEAFF. The CDR3 DNA sequence: TGTGCCAGCAAAAGGCCCTATGAAGCTTTCTTT.

V usage is TRBV9 and J usage is TRBJ2-1; possible D gene TRBD1, 6 bases. The CDR3 has 15 amino acids. The V gene's germline CDR1 is SGDLS and CDR2 YYNGEE. V was shortened by 1 base and J by 4 bases, with 12 bases between the two germline ends. As DNA, the CDR3 is TGTGCCAGCAGCGTATCAGGGGTTTCGTACAATGAGCAGTTCTTC. This codes for CASSVSGVSYNEQFF.

This sequence joins TRBV29-1 and TRBJ2-7; 9 nucleotides align to TRBD1. Per germline, CDR1 SQVTM and CDR2 ANQGSEA. Trimming removed 6 bases from V and 1 base from J; junction bases left unmatched: 10. The CDR3 totals 15 residues. CDR3 loop: CSVLGGDRASYEQYF. CDR3 nucleotides: TGCAGCGTCCTTGGGGGGGACAGGGCGTCCTACGAGCAGTACTTC.

In this sample, this clone turned up a few times. This may come from a read error, since a much larger clone is one base off. The chain uses TRBV11-1 and TRBJ2-2; the D call may be TRBD1 or TRBD2 (5 bases each). The length of the CDR3 is 12 residues. Trimming removed 3 bases at V and 6 bases at J, with 5 bases between. Germline values: CDR1 SGHAT, CDR2 FQDESV (reference sequence). CDR3 amino acids: CASSLGAGELFF. The DNA of the CDR3 is TGTGCCAGCAGCTTGGGGGCCGGGGAGCTGTTTTTT.

The chain employs TRBV4-1 and TRBJ2-7; TRBD2 matches 8 bases. Trimming cost V 1 base and J 2 bases; bases outside gene matches: 4. The CDR3 totals 15 residues. Germline V gene sequence: CDR1 MGHRA, CDR2 YSYEKL. This CDR3 is CASSQVAGKTYEQYF. The CDR3 bases are TGCGCCAGCAGCCAAGTAGCGGGGAAAACCTACGAGCAGTACTTC.